The 27 T cell receptor beta chains presented below share a single source sample, sequenced in a study of regulatory T cells in long-lasting Graves disease. Arm-PCR of CDR3 regions and iRepertoire HTBI primers were used to build TCR beta libraries. A single record per CDR3 protein comes from TCRdb applying MiXCR to the multiplex PCR reads. The sample includes hundreds of thousands of distinct CDR3 sequences, 15% to 20% of them seen just once. The time point: newly diagnosed GD, antithyroid drugs for less than 3 months. Construction of the TCR library relied on RNA isolated from PBMCs. This sample also belongs to another study, concerning T cells in Graves' hyperthyroidism and ophthalmopathy.

Material: peripheral blood mononuclear cells (PBMCs), obtained at new diagnosis, from a patient treated with antithyroid drugs. These receptors originate from a woman younger than 45 with Graves disease.

This clonotype showed up just a few times. The chain carries TRBV6-1 and TRBJ2-3; D gene uncertain. The length of the CDR3 is 16 residues. CDR1 is MNHNS, CDR2 SASEGT, per germline. Trimming removed 5 bases from V and 6 bases from J, with 21 bases in between. For the CDR3, the DNA is TGTGCCAGCAGTACGGGCCGGACCAGTGGTATTGATACGCAGTATTTT. Translated: CASSTGRTSGIDTQYF.

This clonotype was counted at least ten times. V gene TRBV7-9 combines with J gene TRBJ2-3, with TRBD1 matching 7 bases. CDR1 is SEHNR and CDR2 is FQNEAQ in the germline V gene (reference sequence). V was clipped by 3 bases and J by 2 bases; unmatched bases: 11. This CDR3 contains 17 residues. The CDR3 loop reads CASSFGRHRGYTDTQYF. CDR3 bases: TGTGCCAGCAGCTTCGGAAGGCACAGGGGCTACACAGATACGCAGTATTTT. The variable domain in full, completed from reference TRBV7-9 and TRBJ2-3, reads DTGVSQNPRHKITKRGQNVTFRCDPISEHNRLYWYRQTLGQGPEFLTYFQNEAQLEKSRLLSDRFSAERPKGSFSTLEIQRTEQGDSAMYLCASSFGRHRGYTDTQYFGPGTRLTVL.

This clonotype has only one observation. The chain couples TRBV7-2 to TRBJ1-1; 7 bases are a match to TRBD1. V shed 4 bases and J 0 bases; nucleotides not matched to a gene: 8. Germline V gene sequence: CDR1 SGHTA, CDR2 FQGNSA. There are 16 residues in the CDR3. CDR3 amino acids: CASSSPGQVMNTEAFF. CDR3 nucleotide sequence: TGTGCCAGCAGCTCCCCCGGACAGGTAATGAACACTGAAGCTTTCTTT.

This clonotype has a count of ten or more. The V and J genes are TRBV12-3 or TRBV12-4 and TRBJ1-4; D remains ambiguous. The ends were cut back, 4 bases at V and 0 bases at J, with 9 bases in the middle. The CDR3 is made up of 15 amino acids. CDR3 bases: TGTGCCAGCAGTTCTGGGTCCTCAACTAATGAAAAACTGTTTTTT. As protein: CASSSGSSTNEKLFF.

The sample holds many counts of this clonotype. V gene TRBV6-1 combines with J gene TRBJ1-5, with no clear D. Between the trimmed V and J ends, which lost 2 bases and 7 bases, there was a span of 9 bases. This CDR3 has 13 amino acids. Per the germline V gene, CDR1 is MNHNS and CDR2 is SASEGT. DNA of the CDR3: TGTGCCAGCAGTGAAACGTCGGGACAGCCCCAGCATTTT. Translating it yields CASSETSGQPQHF.

J is TRBJ1-2 and V is TRBV19, with 10 bases fitting TRBD1. Trimming at V came to 0 bases and at J to 2 bases, leaving 15 bases not matched to a gene. Germline V lookup: CDR1 LNHDA, CDR2 SQIVND (reference sequence). CDR3 size: 20 residues. The CDR3 bases are TGTGCCAGTAGTATAGACCGAACCCGGGACAGGGGCGACGAAAACTATGGCTACACCTTC. Translated, it gives CASSIDRTRDRGDENYGYTF.

In DNA, the CDR3 is TGTGCCAGCTCACCACCCCGTCCTGAGCGGGAGGAAGCAGATACGCAGTATTTT. As protein: CASSPPRPEREEADTQYF. The chain employs TRBV18 and TRBJ2-3; 9 bases fit TRBD2. CDR3 length: 18 residues. Germline V CDR1 and CDR2: KGHSH, LQKENI. V was pared by 0 bases and J by 4 bases, with 11 bases of the junction left unmatched. Drawing the rest from reference TRBV18 and TRBJ2-3, the complete variable domain is NAGVMQNPRHLVRRRGQEARLRCSPMKGHSHVYWYRQLPEEGLKFMVYLQKENIIDESGMPKERFSAEFPKEGPSILRIQQVVRGDSAAYFCASSPPRPEREEADTQYFGPGTRLTVL.

The rearrangement uses TRBV7-9 and TRBJ1-1; no clear D. V lost 8 bases and J lost 11, with 12 bases in between. Germline assignment: CDR1 SEHNR and CDR2 FQNEAQ (reference sequence). The CDR3 is 10 amino acids. The CDR3 DNA reads as TGTGCCAGCTCGACGGAGGCGGCTTTCTTT. It yields the protein CASSTEAAFF.

This clonotype was seen once. With a much larger clone just one base away, this may be a read error. The chain is built from TRBV11-2 and TRBJ2-5; a weak D match, TRBD2 (6 bases). The germline V gene has CDR1 SGHAT and CDR2 FQNNGV. CDR3 length equals 14 residues. CDR3 amino acids: CASSLTGTRETPYF. CDR3 nucleotides: TGTGCCAGCAGCTTAACCGGGACTCGGGAGACCCCGTACTTC.

The chain combines TRBV6-1 with TRBJ2-7; 7 nucleotides line up with TRBD1. This CDR3 is 16 amino acids long. Germline V gives CDR1 MNHNS, CDR2 SASEGT. The ends lost 6 bases at V and 3 bases at J; junction bases unmatched: 14. The CDR3 DNA follows: TGTGCCAGCAGCTACACGGGAAGGGACAGAATCTACGAGCAGTACTTC. This translates into CASSYTGRDRIYEQYF.

This clonotype was counted many times. The chain links TRBV28 to TRBJ1-3; D call uncertain. The V end lost 9 bases, the J end lost 0 bases, and 12 bases lay between the germline ends. Germline V gives CDR1 MDHEN, CDR2 SYDVKM. This CDR3 is 14 amino acids long. As DNA, the CDR3 is TGTGCCAGTAGAGGGCCCCTCTCTGGAAACACCATATATTTT. It yields the protein CASRGPLSGNTIYF.

This clonotype turned up a few times. This chain connects TRBV14 to TRBJ1-2; no definite D call. Trimming removed 4 bases from V and 2 bases from J, with 17 bases in between. Germline V gene sequence: CDR1 SGHDN, CDR2 FVKESK. The CDR3 consists of 16 residues. The CDR3 here is CASSLLTTVPNYGYTF. CDR3 nucleotides: TGTGCCAGCAGCCTGCTCACGACGGTTCCAAACTATGGCTACACCTTC.

This clonotype was seen more than once but under ten times. J is TRBJ2-1 and V is TRBV28; D is perhaps TRBD1 (6 bases). CDR1 and CDR2 from the germline V gene are MDHEN and SYDVKM. V was trimmed by 6 bases and J by 4 bases, leaving 16 bases between them. CDR3 length: 15 residues. The CDR3 DNA is TGTGCCAGCAGCAATAGGGTCAGGGGTTACAATGAGCAGTTCTTC. Its translation is CASSNRVRGYNEQFF.

The genes are TRBV5-1 and TRBJ2-7, with 11 bases that match TRBD1. V was clipped by 2 bases and J by 2 bases; unmatched bases: 3. The CDR3 is 15 residues long. Germline CDR1 SGHRS, CDR2 YFSETQ. The CDR3 DNA reads as TGCGCCAGCAGCTTTGGGACAGGGGGGACCTACGAGCAGTACTTC. It is translated as CASSFGTGGTYEQYF. Full variable domain (missing parts from reference TRBV5-1 and TRBJ2-7): KAGVTQTPRYLIKTRGQQVTLSCSPISGHRSVSWYQQTPGQGLQFLFEYFSETQRNKGNFPGRFSGRQFSNSRSEMNVSTLELGDSALYLCASSFGTGGTYEQYFGPGTRLTVT.

The sample holds a few counts of this clonotype. This chain links TRBV6-1 with TRBJ2-7; TRBD2 aligns across 7 bases. Trimming removed 5 bases from V and 0 bases from J; junction bases left unmatched: 10. The germline V gene encodes CDR1 MNHNS and CDR2 SASEGT. This CDR3 contains 16 residues. The CDR3 DNA sequence: TGTGCCAGCAGTACAGGCGGGAGACCCAGCTCCTACGAGCAGTACTTC. Its translation: CASSTGGRPSSYEQYF.

This clonotype has only a few counts. V and J are TRBV20-1 and TRBJ2-2; D is tentatively TRBD1 or TRBD2 (6 bases each). The germline gives CDR1 DFQATT, CDR2 SNEGSKA (reference sequence). Trimming stripped 0 bases from V and 4 bases from J, with 12 bases between. This CDR3 comprises 15 residues. CDR3 bases: TGCAGTGCTAGAGACGGGGGCGCGGGCACCGGGGAGCTGTTTTTT. It codes for CSARDGGAGTGELFF.

This clonotype was recorded at least ten times. The rearrangement joins TRBV6-1 to TRBJ2-1; D is perhaps TRBD2 (6 bases). V lost 5 bases and J 10 bases, leaving 15 bases between the germline ends. The germline gives CDR1 MNHNS, CDR2 SASEGT. The CDR3 spans 13 residues. DNA for the CDR3: TGTGCCAGCAGTCACGCGGGGAAAGGCGAGCAGTTCTTC. It yields the protein CASSHAGKGEQFF.

This clonotype was detected a few times. One junction end does not reproduce the germline sequence, and a read error may be involved. This chain uses TRBV20-1 with TRBJ2-7; 12 nucleotides match TRBD2. The germline V gene has CDR1 DFQATT and CDR2 SNEGSKA (reference sequence). The CDR3 loop spans 11 amino acids. CDR3 loop: CSAKTGTSGLF. CDR3 DNA: TGCAGTGCTAAGACCGGGACTAGCGGGCTGTTC.

This clonotype appeared many times. This chain uses TRBV10-1 with TRBJ1-6; tentatively, D is TRBD1 (5 bases). Germline values: CDR1 WNHNN, CDR2 SYGVQD (reference sequence). The CDR3 is 14 amino acids. V was cut by 6 bases and J by 7 bases, with 13 bases left in between. The CDR3 is CASRAGTPNSPLHF. The CDR3 nucleotides are TGCGCCAGCAGGGCCGGGACTCCGAATTCACCCCTCCACTTT.

This clonotype has just a few counts. The junction differs from germline at one of its ends, possibly a read error. The gene calls are TRBV6-2 or TRBV6-3 and TRBJ1-1; TRBD1 agrees at 7 bases. CDR1 is MNHEY and CDR2 is SVGEGT in the germline V gene. There are 12 residues in the CDR3. Written as DNA, the CDR3 is TGTGCCAGCAGGAGGGGGCACACTGATGCTTTCTTT. Translated: CASRRGHTDAFF.

This clonotype has only a few counts. The chain employs TRBV14 and TRBJ1-4, with TRBD1 identical over 9 bases. V was clipped by 4 bases and J by 8 bases; unmatched bases: 8. The CDR3 is 15 residues long. CDR1 and CDR2 (germline): SGHDN, FVKESK. The DNA for the CDR3 is TGTGCCAGCAGCCCGAATTTACAGGGGGCGGAAAAACTGTTTTTT. It codes for CASSPNLQGAEKLFF.

This clonotype was seen a handful of times. In DNA form, the CDR3 reads TGTGCCAGTAGTATGGGGCAGAATTCGTACAATGAGCAGTTCTTC. Translation: CASSMGQNSYNEQFF. The chain joins TRBV19 to TRBJ2-1, with a tentative D call TRBD1 (5 bases). The V gene's germline CDR1 is LNHDA and CDR2 SQIVND (reference sequence). CDR3 length equals 15 residues. V was pared by 3 bases and J by 4 bases, with 13 bases between.

The chain has TRBV9 and TRBJ2-6, with D hard to call. CDR1 and CDR2 (germline): SGDLS, YYNGEE. Trimming stripped 2 bases from V and 3 bases from J, with 6 bases between. This CDR3 is built from 14 residues. The CDR3 reads CASSVLGGANVLTF. The CDR3 coding sequence is TGTGCCAGCAGCGTTTTAGGTGGGGCCAACGTCCTGACTTTC.

This clonotype was seen repeatedly, ten times or more. The V and J genes are TRBV7-8 and TRBJ2-5; D is unclear. V lost 2 bases, J lost 3 bases, and 7 bases lay in between. The CDR3 contains 13 residues. Germline V gene data show CDR1 as SGHVS and CDR2 as FQNEAQ. The CDR3 bases are TGTGCCAGCAGCTTATTACGGGAAGAGACCCAGTACTTC. It translates to CASSLLREETQYF.

This clonotype was recorded at least ten times. The rearrangement uses TRBV6-2 or TRBV6-3 and TRBJ1-6; 8 bases map to TRBD1. The germline CDR1 and CDR2 sequences are MNHEY and SVGEGT. V lost 5 bases, J lost 8 bases, and 8 bases stayed unmatched. This CDR3 comprises 15 residues. CDR3 sequence (DNA): TGTGCCAGCAGTCCCACCGGGACAGGCTATTCACCCCTCCACTTT. As protein: CASSPTGTGYSPLHF.

Points on this clonotype: Possible read error: a much larger clone is one base away. The V call is TRBV11-2, the J call TRBJ2-3; possibly TRBD2 for D (6 bases). The J call may not be correct, given that the DNA end is closer to TRBJ2-5. This CDR3 has 13 amino acids. Germline assignment: CDR1 SGHAT and CDR2 FQNNGV. CDR3 amino acids: CASSFGEAEIQYF. DNA for the CDR3: TGTGCCAGCAGCTTTGGGGAGGCGGAGATCCAGTACTTC.

This clonotype has a handful of counts. V is TRBV5-1 and J is TRBJ2-7; D remains unclear. The germline gives CDR1 SGHRS, CDR2 YFSETQ. V lost 4 bases and J lost 4, with 12 bases in between. This CDR3 is 13 amino acids long. CDR3 nucleotide sequence: TGCGCCAGCAGCGGCGGCATGGAATACGAGCAGTACTTC. Translated: CASSGGMEYEQYF.